The 10 T cell receptor beta chains presented below share a single source sample, sequenced in a study of blood T cells in healthy people across ages. The use of a sample-barcoded 5' primer and a J-beta primer mix characterized a second PCR of about 6 to 12 cycles. TCRdb re-analysed the 5' RACE reads in MiXCR, keeping a single row per CDR3 protein. Among 700,000 or so distinct CDR3 sequences, roughly 43% were seen once, and the ten largest hold 25% to 35%. Sequenced material: blood. All receptors come from a man at least 80 years old in good health.

This clonotype was seen a few times. As DNA, the CDR3 is TGTGCCACCAGCAGAGATCCCACAGCTGGGGCCAACGTCCTGACTTTC. This sequence encodes CATSRDPTAGANVLTF. The chain links TRBV15 to TRBJ2-6; no definite D call. V lost 0 bases, J lost 2 bases, and 8 bases lay in between. The CDR3 spans 16 residues. Germline V gene lookup returns CDR1 LNHNV and CDR2 YYDKDF (reference sequence). The full variable domain, completed using reference TRBV15 and TRBJ2-6, is DAMVIQNPRYQVTQFGKPVTLSCSQTLNHNVMYWYQQKSSQAPKLLFHYYDKDFNNEADTPDNFQSRRPNTSFCFLDIRSPGLGDTAMYLCATSRDPTAGANVLTFGAGSRLTVL.

This chain connects TRBV24-1 to TRBJ2-5; perhaps D is TRBD1 or TRBD2 (5 bases each). The CDR3 loop spans 16 amino acids. V gave up 5 bases and J gave up 4 bases, with 19 bases separating them. Germline values: CDR1 KGHDR, CDR2 SFDVKD. The CDR3: CATSVPLEGRAETQYF. The CDR3 DNA follows: TGTGCCACCAGTGTCCCGCTAGAGGGGCGGGCAGAGACCCAGTACTTC.

This chain joins TRBV29-1 and TRBJ1-1; TRBD1 matches 7 bases. Germline CDR1 and CDR2: SQVTM and ANQGSEA. Losses at the gene ends were 7 bases for V and 1 base for J; bases not matched to a gene: 9. The CDR3 totals 14 residues. The chain's CDR3 is CSAKGASKNTEAFF. In DNA form, the CDR3 reads TGCAGCGCAAAGGGGGCCAGCAAGAACACTGAAGCTTTCTTT.

Note on this clonotype: A much larger clone is a single base away; this may be a read error. The J gene is TRBJ2-7, the V gene TRBV24-1, with TRBD1 matching 8 bases. In germline, CDR1 is KGHDR, CDR2 SFDVKD. Trimming cost V 3 bases and J 0 bases; bases outside gene matches: 6. This CDR3 has 16 amino acids. The CDR3: CATSDDRGPSSYEQYF. The CDR3 coding sequence is TGTGCCACCAGTGATGACAGGGGACCCAGCTCCTACGAGCAGTACTTC.

This sequence joins TRBV7-9 and TRBJ1-1, with 8 bases matching TRBD1. V gave up 6 bases and J gave up 7 bases; unmatched junction bases: 4. The CDR3 extends over 12 amino acids. The germline CDR1 and CDR2 sequences are SEHNR and FQNEAQ (reference sequence). CDR3 in DNA: TGTGCCAGCAGGGGGACAGGCGTTGAAGCTTTCTTT. Encoded protein: CASRGTGVEAFF.

The rearrangement joins TRBV30 to TRBJ2-3; D is possibly TRBD2 (6 bases). Trimming took 5 bases from V and 5 from J, leaving 14 bases between them. The length of the CDR3 is 13 residues. The germline CDR1 and CDR2 sequences are GTSNPN and SVGIG (reference sequence). The CDR3 DNA follows: TGTGCCTGGTCATCCGGGGGAAGAGATACGCAGTATTTT. Translating it yields CAWSSGGRDTQYF.

This chain joins TRBV7-2 and TRBJ2-1, with 9 bases identical to TRBD2. Germline lookup yields CDR1 SGHTA and CDR2 FQGNSA. The CDR3 runs 16 residues. V shed 4 bases, J shed 5 bases, and the junction held 9 bases outside the gene matches. The CDR3 region is CASSSNSGRHNNEQFF. The DNA of the CDR3 is TGTGCCAGCAGCTCCAATAGCGGGAGACACAACAATGAGCAGTTCTTC.

V and J are TRBV18 and TRBJ2-6; weak D call: TRBD1 (5 bases). Between the trimmed V and J ends, which lost 3 bases and 2 bases, there was a span of 14 bases. The CDR3 length is 17 residues. Germline loops: CDR1 KGHSH, CDR2 LQKENI. The CDR3: CASSPRQGRTGANVLTF. In nucleotides, the CDR3 is TGTGCCAGCTCACCTAGGCAGGGAAGGACTGGGGCCAACGTCCTGACTTTC.

This chain joins TRBV6-5 and TRBJ2-2; D call uncertain. CDR1 MNHEY and CDR2 SVGAGI come from the germline V gene. V was cut by 6 bases and J by 0 bases, with 11 bases left in between. The CDR3 sequence is 15 residues long. The chain's CDR3 is CASRYQIANTGELFF. The CDR3 nucleotides read TGTGCCAGCAGGTATCAAATAGCGAACACCGGGGAGCTGTTTTTT.

Ten or more counts support this clonotype. This sequence joins TRBV15 and TRBJ2-7; a possible D gene is TRBD1 (6 bases). Trimming stripped 2 bases from V and 2 bases from J, with 22 bases between. The germline V gene encodes CDR1 LNHNV and CDR2 YYDKDF (reference sequence). This CDR3 is built from 18 residues. The CDR3 DNA follows: TGTGCCACCAGCAGAACGACGAATCCGGGACAAACTACCTACGAGCAGTACTTC. Translation: CATSRTTNPGQTTYEQYF.